This T cell receptor (beta chain) was obtained from a study of T-cell memory formation after mild COVID-19. TCRdb reanalysed the 5' RACE reads using MiXCR and keeps one entry per CDR3 protein. The table shows under 450,000 distinct CDR3 sequences, with roughly a quarter occurring only once. Only a few counts were recorded for this clonotype. What was sequenced was PBMCs or a T cell subset sorted from them (not recorded which). This sequence originates from an adult woman who had mild COVID-19 (a few samples of this study predate the infection). Cell type and time point are not known.

The CDR3 is CASSFYDTQYF. DNA for the CDR3: TGTGCCAGCAGCTTCTACGATACGCAGTATTTT. J is TRBJ2-3 and V is TRBV14; D not certain. CDR3 length: 11 residues. Per germline, CDR1 SGHDN and CDR2 FVKESK. The V end lost 5 bases, the J end lost 6 bases, and 6 bases lay between the germline ends.